The source of this TCR beta chain is a study of blood T cells in healthy people across ages. This CDR3 comprises 15 residues. V was shortened by 7 bases and J by 7 bases, with 20 bases between the two germline ends. Germline V gene data show CDR1 as SGHAT and CDR2 as FQNNGV. A sample-barcoded 5' primer and a J-beta primer mix were used in a second PCR of about 7 to 12 cycles. One entry per CDR3 protein results from TCRdb running MiXCR on the 5' RACE reads. The sample has 1,500,000 or so distinct CDR3 sequences; 35% to 45% are singletons. The chain couples TRBV11-2 to TRBJ2-1; maybe TRBD2 (6 bases). The sequenced sample consisted of blood. This clonotype was obtained from a young woman in good health. The CDR3 sequence is CASTPGLALSNEQFF. In DNA, the CDR3 is TGTGCCAGCACCCCAGGGCTAGCGTTGTCGAATGAGCAGTTCTTC. The full variable domain, rest sourced from reference TRBV11-2 and TRBJ2-1, is EAGVAQSPRYKIIEKRQSVAFWCNPISGHATLYWYQQILGQGPKLLIQFQNNGVVDDSQLPKDRFSAERLKGVDSTLKIQPAKLEDSAVYLCASTPGLALSNEQFFGPGTRLTVL.